Presented here are 16 T cell receptor beta chains from one specimen sequenced in a study of blood T cell repertoires in COVID-19. Only in-frame clones appear in the TCRdb table, and some are missing; sequencing was by immunoSEQ multiplex PCR. The sample records 250,000 to 300,000 clones, 88% being singletons. Input material: PBMCs or T cells enriched from blood (not recorded which). These receptors all stem from a woman aged 25 to 39 who had recovered from COVID-19.

This clone has just a few counts. This rearrangement joins TRBV5-1 to TRBJ1-4; a possible D gene is TRBD1 (5 bases). Germline V CDR1 and CDR2: SGHRS, YFSETQ. V lost 4 bases to trimming and J lost 5 bases, with 18 bases between them. This CDR3 has 16 amino acids. CDR3 sequence reads: CASSGPTDLGNEKLFF. CDR3 nucleotide sequence: TGCGCCAGCAGCGGGCCGACAGATTTGGGAAATGAAAAACTGTTTTTT.

The rearrangement uses TRBV7-6 and TRBJ2-1, with 9 bases lining up with TRBD2. Looked up from germline, CDR1 is SGHVS and CDR2 is FNYEAQ. J lost 2 bases, V lost 5 bases, and 13 bases had no gene match. This CDR3 has 18 amino acids. For the CDR3, the DNA is TGTGCCAGCAGCCTCGGACAGGCGGGAGGGGGACCCTACAATGAGCAGTTCTTC. Protein product: CASSLGQAGGGPYNEQFF. Supplemented by reference TRBV7-6 and TRBJ2-1, the full variable domain reads GAGVSQSPRYKVTKRGQDVALRCDPISGHVSLYWYRQALGQGPEFLTYFNYEAQQDKSGLPNDRFSAERPEGSISTLTIQRTEQRDSAMYRCASSLGQAGGGPYNEQFFGPGTRLTVL.

This chain joins TRBV10-1 and TRBJ2-1; D call uncertain. Trimming cost V 2 bases and J 8 bases, with 13 bases left between them. Germline CDR1 reads WNHNN; CDR2 reads SYGVQD (reference sequence). The CDR3 length is 14 residues. The DNA of the CDR3 is TGCGCCAGCAGTGAGGACGGAGTTAAGGATGAGCAGTTCTTC. Translation gives CASSEDGVKDEQFF.

The chain uses TRBV18 and TRBJ1-1, with D possibly TRBD1 on 5 matching bases. There are 13 residues in the CDR3. Trimming removed 8 bases at V and 4 bases at J, with 14 bases between. Germline V gene data show CDR1 as KGHSH and CDR2 as LQKENI. CDR3 protein: CASQTGLGTEAFF. CDR3 bases: TGTGCCAGCCAAACAGGTCTAGGCACTGAAGCTTTCTTT.

This chain joins TRBV4-1 and TRBJ1-1; tentative D call: TRBD1 (5 bases). V was shortened by 0 bases and J by 5 bases, with 16 bases between the two germline ends. Germline CDR1 is MGHRA and CDR2 is YSYEKL. CDR3 length: 16 residues. The CDR3 reads CASSQDPHRLGTEAFF. The CDR3 nucleotides are TGCGCCAGCAGCCAAGACCCTCACAGGCTGGGTACTGAAGCTTTCTTT.

The chain links TRBV27 to TRBJ2-1; tentative D call: TRBD2 (6 bases). Germline V lookup: CDR1 MNHEY, CDR2 SMNVEV (reference sequence). The length of the CDR3 is 12 residues. V lost 2 bases, J lost 9 bases, and 8 bases lay in between. The CDR3 here is CASSLVGGEQFF. Here the CDR3 DNA reads TGTGCCAGCAGTTTAGTGGGGGGTGAGCAGTTCTTC.

This chain links TRBV27 with TRBJ2-1; D unclear. V was clipped by 4 bases and J by 5 bases, with 12 bases between them. The CDR3 covers 14 residues. Per germline, CDR1 MNHEY and CDR2 SMNVEV (reference sequence). The CDR3 sequence is CASSSGAPHNEQFF. For the CDR3, the DNA is TGTGCCAGCAGTTCCGGAGCCCCACACAATGAGCAGTTCTTC.

The CDR3 sequence is CASLPTGTTNYGYTF. The CDR3 bases are TGCGCCAGCTTACCCACAGGGACAACTAACTATGGCTACACCTTC. The V call is TRBV5-1, the J call TRBJ1-2; a possible D gene is TRBD1 (6 bases). The germline V gene encodes CDR1 SGHRS and CDR2 YFSETQ. Trimming took 7 bases from V and 0 from J, leaving 16 bases between them. The CDR3 length is 15 residues.

This clone appeared once. For the CDR3, the DNA is TGTGCCAGCAGCTTATTCGGTCCGCTTGCTGAGCAGTTCTTC. It specifies CASSLFGPLAEQFF. The chain recombines TRBV11-1 with TRBJ2-1; no clear D. The V end was cut by 2 bases, the J end by 9 bases, with 14 bases between. CDR3 length: 14 amino acids. Germline CDR1 reads SGHAT; CDR2 reads FQDESV (reference sequence). Complete variable domain (other parts from reference TRBV11-1 and TRBJ2-1): EAEVAQSPRYKITEKSQAVAFWCDPISGHATLYWYRQILGQGPELLVQFQDESVVDDSQLPKDRFSAERLKGVDSTLKIQPAELGDSAMYLCASSLFGPLAEQFFGPGTRLTVL.

This clone was recorded once. CDR3: CASRQVLMNTEAFF. The CDR3 nucleotides are TGCGCCAGCAGACAGGTACTAATGAACACTGAAGCTTTCTTT. The gene calls are TRBV10-2 and TRBJ1-1, with D possibly TRBD1 on 5 matching bases. The V gene lost 6 bases and the J gene lost 0 bases, with 11 bases spanning the gap. The CDR3 covers 14 residues. The germline gives CDR1 WSHSY, CDR2 SAAADI.

This clone was observed a single time. The V and J genes are TRBV28 and TRBJ1-6; D unresolved. The length of the CDR3 is 16 residues. Between the trimmed V and J ends, which lost 2 bases and 3 bases, there was a span of 11 bases. Germline V CDR1 and CDR2: MDHEN, SYDVKM. Here the CDR3 reads CASSLRQPDYNSPLHF. CDR3 nucleotide sequence: TGTGCCAGCAGTTTAAGACAACCGGACTATAATTCACCCCTCCACTTT.

This clone was recorded once. The chain couples TRBV5-1 to TRBJ2-3; 7 bases match TRBD2. The CDR3 has 15 amino acids. V trimming: 1 base; J trimming: 4 bases; junction bases outside the gene matches: 6. Germline values: CDR1 SGHRS, CDR2 YFSETQ. This chain's CDR3 is CASSLRGVAPDTQYF. The CDR3 bases are TGCGCCAGCAGCTTGCGGGGGGTAGCCCCAGATACGCAGTATTTT. The full variable domain, completed using reference TRBV5-1 and TRBJ2-3, is KAGVTQTPRYLIKTRGQQVTLSCSPISGHRSVSWYQQTPGQGLQFLFEYFSETQRNKGNFPGRFSGRQFSNSRSEMNVSTLELGDSALYLCASSLRGVAPDTQYFGPGTRLTVL.

This chain joins TRBV7-7 and TRBJ2-1; 8 bases align to TRBD2. The germline V gene has CDR1 SSHAT and CDR2 FNYEAQ (reference sequence). The junction had 5 bases not matched to a gene; V was cut back by 2 bases and J by 2 bases. The CDR3 is 16 amino acids. As DNA, the CDR3 is TGTGCCAGCAGCTTAAAACTAGCGGAAACCTACAATGAGCAGTTCTTC. Its translation: CASSLKLAETYNEQFF.

The chain joins TRBV6-2 or TRBV6-3 to TRBJ1-2, with D possibly TRBD1 on 6 matching bases. V gave up 6 bases and J gave up 5 bases, with 16 bases separating them. The CDR3 loop spans 14 amino acids. The germline V gene has CDR1 MNHEY and CDR2 SVGEGT. The CDR3 sequence is CASSSAGTPYGYTF. The CDR3 DNA is TGTGCCAGCAGCTCCGCCGGGACACCATATGGCTACACCTTC.

The genes are TRBV27 and TRBJ1-2; D possibly corresponds to TRBD1 (6 bases). The ends were cut back, 6 bases at V and 0 bases at J, with 8 bases in the middle. The CDR3 consists of 13 residues. Germline CDR1 and CDR2: MNHEY and SMNVEV (reference sequence). Here the CDR3 reads CASSRQANYGYTF. The DNA of the CDR3 is TGTGCCAGCAGCAGACAGGCTAACTATGGCTACACCTTC.

The gene calls are TRBV30 and TRBJ2-3; 9 bases agree with TRBD1. The V segment lost 1 base and the J segment 8 bases; nucleotides outside the gene matches: 7. Germline lookup yields CDR1 GTSNPN and CDR2 SVGIG (reference sequence). The CDR3 is 14 amino acids. CDR3 in DNA: TGTGCCTGGAGTGGGACAGGGGTTGGAGGTACGCAGTATTTT. Protein: CAWSGTGVGGTQYF.